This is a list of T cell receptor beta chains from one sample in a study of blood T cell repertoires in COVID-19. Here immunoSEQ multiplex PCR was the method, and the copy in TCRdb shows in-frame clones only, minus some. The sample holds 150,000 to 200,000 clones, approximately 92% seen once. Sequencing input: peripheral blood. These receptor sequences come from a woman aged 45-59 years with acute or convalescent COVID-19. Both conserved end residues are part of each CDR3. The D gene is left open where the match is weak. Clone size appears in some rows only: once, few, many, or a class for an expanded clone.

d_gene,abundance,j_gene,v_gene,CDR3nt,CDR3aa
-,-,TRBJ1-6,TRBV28,TGTGCCAGCAGTTTAGGGGGGGCGGTATCAAATTCACCCCTCCACTTT,CASSLGGAVSNSPLHF
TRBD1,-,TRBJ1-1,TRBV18,TGTGCCAGCTCACAGACCAGGACAGGGAACACTGAAGCTTTCTTT,CASSQTRTGNTEAFF
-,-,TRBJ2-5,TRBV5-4,TGTGCCAGCAGCCGTGAAGGGGGTGAGACCCAGTACTTC,CASSREGGETQYF
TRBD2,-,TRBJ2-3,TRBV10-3,TGTGCCATCGGGGGGACTAGCGAGGGGGCAGATACGCAGTATTTT,CAIGGTSEGADTQYF
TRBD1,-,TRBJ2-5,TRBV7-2,TGTGCCAGCAGCTCGAGATTCACAGGGGGCGCTCCGGGAGAGACCCAGTACTTC,CASSSRFTGGAPGETQYF
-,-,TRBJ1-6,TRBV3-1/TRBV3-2,TGTGCCAGCAGTCCCCCTAACCCGGGTAATTCACCCCTCCACTTT,CASSPPNPGNSPLHF
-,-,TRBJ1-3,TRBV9,TGTGCCAGCAGCCCCAGCGGGGGAAGCCAGGACACCATATATTTT,CASSPSGGSQDTIYF
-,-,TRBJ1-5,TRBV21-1,TGTGCCAGCAGCAATCCGGGACAGGGATTACGAGCTTTGGGCAATCAGCCCCAGCATTTT,CASSNPGQGLRALGNQPQHF
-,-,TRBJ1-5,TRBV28,TGTGCCAGCAGTTTTGAGAGGGGAGGTAGCAATCAGCCCCAGCATTTT,CASSFERGGSNQPQHF
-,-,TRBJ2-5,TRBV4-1,TGCGCCAGCAGCCAAGAACCCGGACAGGAGACCCAGTACTTC,CASSQEPGQETQYF
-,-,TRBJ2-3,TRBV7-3,TGTGCCAGCAGCCTCTCCTCAGGCTCTCCAGTCACAGATACGCAGTATTTT,CASSLSSGSPVTDTQYF
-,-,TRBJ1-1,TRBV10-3,TGTGCCATCAGTGGGGCGAACACTGAAGCTTTCTTT,CAISGANTEAFF
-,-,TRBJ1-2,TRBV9,TGTGCCAGCAGCGTAGATCCGGCACAGGGAAGCTATGGCTACACCTTC,CASSVDPAQGSYGYTF
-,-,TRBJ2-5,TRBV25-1,TGTGCCAGCAGTGAATATTGGTCCAGCCAAGAGACCCAGTACTTC,CASSEYWSSQETQYF
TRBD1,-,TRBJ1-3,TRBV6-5,TGTGCCAGCACCTCCGGGACAGTCTCTGGAAACACCATATATTTT,CASTSGTVSGNTIYF
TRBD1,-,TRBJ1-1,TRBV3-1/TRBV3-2,TGTGCCACCGCTGGACAGGGCGGAACTGAAGCTTTCTTT,CATAGQGGTEAFF
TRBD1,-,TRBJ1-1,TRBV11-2,TGTGCCAGCAGTTTTCAAGGACAGGGCGAAGCTTTCTTT,CASSFQGQGEAFF
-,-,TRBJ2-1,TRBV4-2,TGTGCCAGCAGCCAAGATCGGAGGGCTCAGCAGTTCTTC,CASSQDRRAQQFF
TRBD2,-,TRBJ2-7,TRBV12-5,TGTGCTAGTGGTCCCGGGACTAGCGGGAGGGCCTCCTACGAGCAGTACTTC,CASGPGTSGRASYEQYF
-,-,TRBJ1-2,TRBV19,TGTGCCAGTAGTCCCGGAGGGACCTATGGCTACACCTTC,CASSPGGTYGYTF
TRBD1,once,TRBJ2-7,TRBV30,TGTGCCTTACTTAGGACAGGGACCTACGAGCAGTACTTC,CALLRTGTYEQYF
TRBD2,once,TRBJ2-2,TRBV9,TGTGCCAGCAGCCCCCCCTGGGGCGGGAGGGCCCGGGGGACCGGGGAGCTGTTTTTT,CASSPPWGGRARGTGELFF
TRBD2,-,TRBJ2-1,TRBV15,TGTGCCACCAGCAGAGATACGGCTAGCGGGAGTTATGAGCAGTTCTTC,CATSRDTASGSYEQFF
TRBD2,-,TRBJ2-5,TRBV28,TGTGCCAGCAGTCCCGGGGGGGCAGAGACCCAGTACTTC,CASSPGGAETQYF
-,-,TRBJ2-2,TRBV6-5,TGTGCCAGCTCTGCGGGCCCGAACACCGGGGAGCTGTTTTTT,CASSAGPNTGELFF
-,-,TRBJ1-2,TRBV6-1,TGTGCCAGCAGTGAACCCGGGACAATCTATGGCTACACCTTC,CASSEPGTIYGYTF
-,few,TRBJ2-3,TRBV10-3,TGTGCCATCAGTGGGGCGGGGAACACAGATACGCAGTATTTT,CAISGAGNTDTQYF
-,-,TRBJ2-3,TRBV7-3,TGTGCCAGCAGCTTAACGGTGGTGGAGACGCAGTATTTT,CASSLTVVETQYF
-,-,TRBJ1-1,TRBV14,TGTGCCAGCAGCCAAGATCGTGGAGGGCGGACTGAAGCTTTCTTT,CASSQDRGGRTEAFF
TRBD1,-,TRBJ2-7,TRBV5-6,TGTGCCAGCAGCATTACAGGGGTTCTCTACGAGCAGTACTTC,CASSITGVLYEQYF
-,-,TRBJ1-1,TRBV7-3,TGTGCCAGCAAGGAAACAGCGAACACTGAAGCTTTCTTT,CASKETANTEAFF
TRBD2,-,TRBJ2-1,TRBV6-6,TGTGCCAGCAGTTACCCAGGACTAGCGGGAGGTAATGAGCAGTTCTTC,CASSYPGLAGGNEQFF
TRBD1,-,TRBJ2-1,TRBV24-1,TGTGCCACCAGTGACCCTCCGGGACAGGGTTCCAATGAGCAGTTCTTC,CATSDPPGQGSNEQFF
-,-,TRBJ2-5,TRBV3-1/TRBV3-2,TGTGCCAGCAGCCAACCGACGGGGATGTACCAAGAGACCCAGTACTTC,CASSQPTGMYQETQYF
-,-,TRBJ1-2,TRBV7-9,TGTGCCAGCAGCTTAGGCGGATGGGACATTACTAACTATGGCTACACCTTC,CASSLGGWDITNYGYTF
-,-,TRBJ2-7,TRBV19,TGTGCCAGTAGTATTGAAGCGAACGAGCAACACTTC,CASSIEANEQHF
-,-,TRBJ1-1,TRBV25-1,TGTGCCAGCAGTGAATCCCTCCCCCTATGGAACACTGAAGCTTTCTTT,CASSESLPLWNTEAFF
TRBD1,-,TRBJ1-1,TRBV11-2,TGTGCCAGCAGCGAAACCGGGACAGCTTCCACTGAAGCTTTCTTT,CASSETGTASTEAFF
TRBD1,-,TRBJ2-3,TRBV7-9,TGTGCCAGCAGCCCTATCACCGGGACAGCTAGCACAGATACGCAGTATTTT,CASSPITGTASTDTQYF
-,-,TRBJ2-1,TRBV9,TGTGCCAGCAGCGAAGGGACTGGAGGTCACAATGAGCAGTTCTTC,CASSEGTGGHNEQFF
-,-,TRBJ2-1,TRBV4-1,TGCGCCAGCAGCCAGGAGAATGAGCAGTTCTTC,CASSQENEQFF
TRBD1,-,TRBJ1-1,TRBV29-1,TGCAGCGTTATGACAGGGCTGGGCACTGAAGCTTTCTTT,CSVMTGLGTEAFF
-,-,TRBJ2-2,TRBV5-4,TGTGCCAGCAGCACTAACACCGGGGAGCTGTTTTTT,CASSTNTGELFF
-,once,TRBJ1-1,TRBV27,TGTGCCAGCAGTACACAGATGAACACTGAAGCTTTCTTT,CASSTQMNTEAFF
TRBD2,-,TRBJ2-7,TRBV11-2,TGTGCCAGCAGCAATAGCGGGAGTATGTACGAGCAGTACTTC,CASSNSGSMYEQYF
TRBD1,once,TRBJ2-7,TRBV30,TGTGCCTGGAGCGATACAGGGGACGAGCAGTACTTC,CAWSDTGDEQYF
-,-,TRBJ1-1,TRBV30,TGTGCCTGGAGTGTACTCGCGAACACTGAAGCTTTCTTT,CAWSVLANTEAFF
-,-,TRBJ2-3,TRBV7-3,TGTGCCAGCAGCGACCCCATCCGGGGCACAGATACGCAGTATTTT,CASSDPIRGTDTQYF
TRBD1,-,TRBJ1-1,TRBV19,TGTGCCAGTAGTACCGACAGGGGTTATGAGTCTTTCTTT,CASSTDRGYESFF
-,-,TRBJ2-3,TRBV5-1,TGCGCCAGCTGGAGGGGGGGTGGCACAGATACGCAGTATTTT,CASWRGGGTDTQYF
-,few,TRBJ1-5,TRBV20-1,TGCAGTGCTAGGGACTTTCAGGCCCAGCATTTT,CSARDFQAQHF
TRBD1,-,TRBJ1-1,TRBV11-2,TGTGCCAGCAGCTCATACAGGGGGCGGAACACTGAAGCTTTCTTT,CASSSYRGRNTEAFF
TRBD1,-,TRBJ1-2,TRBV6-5,TGTGCCAGCAGGACAGGGGATACTAACTATGGCTACACCTTC,CASRTGDTNYGYTF
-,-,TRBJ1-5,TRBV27,TGTGCCAGCAGTTATGGCGGAGGCAATCAGCCCCAGCATTTT,CASSYGGGNQPQHF